The 4 T cell receptor beta chains presented below share a single source sample, sequenced in a study of blood T cell repertoires in COVID-19. Method: immunoSEQ multiplex PCR; TCRdb's copy keeps in-frame clones and lacks some. The table has roughly 200,000 clones, roughly 86% seen once. The sequencing sample was made of peripheral blood. These receptors all stem from a man between 18 and 35 years old with active or convalescent COVID-19.

The chain uses TRBV7-2 and TRBJ2-5; 11 positions agree with TRBD2. Germline V CDR1 and CDR2: SGHTA, FQGNSA. V lost 6 bases and J lost 2; bases outside the gene matches: 11. The CDR3 is 17 residues long. CDR3 in DNA: TGTGCCAGCAGACGCGGACCGGGACTAGCGGATCAAGAGACCCAGTACTTC. It translates to CASRRGPGLADQETQYF.

The V call is TRBV3-1 (or the pseudogene TRBV3-2), the J call TRBJ2-3; D not certain. Germline V gene lookup returns CDR1 LGHDT and CDR2 YNNKEL (reference sequence). Trimming left V 4 bases short and J 5 bases short, with 10 bases between. CDR3 length: 13 amino acids. The CDR3: CASSPSRIDTQYF. DNA for the CDR3: TGTGCCAGCAGCCCCAGTCGTATAGATACGCAGTATTTT.

The chain joins TRBV4-3 to TRBJ2-3, with TRBD2 matching over 14 bases. The CDR3 totals 15 residues. The germline CDR1 and CDR2 sequences are LGHNA and YSLEER. The trim removed 3 bases at V and 6 bases at J, leaving 2 bases unmatched. The CDR3 sequence: CASSQGTSGSDTQYF. The CDR3 DNA reads TGCGCCAGCAGCCAGGGGACTAGCGGGAGTGATACGCAGTATTTT.

The chain joins TRBV6-5 to TRBJ1-1; 9 nucleotides match TRBD1. The CDR3 extends over 15 amino acids. J gave up 6 bases and V 2 bases, and 7 bases lay outside the gene matches. Germline CDR1 and CDR2: MNHEY and SVGAGI. For the CDR3, the DNA is TGTGCCAGCAGTTACCCCGGGACAGGGTCTCCTGAAGCTTTCTTT. As protein: CASSYPGTGSPEAFF.